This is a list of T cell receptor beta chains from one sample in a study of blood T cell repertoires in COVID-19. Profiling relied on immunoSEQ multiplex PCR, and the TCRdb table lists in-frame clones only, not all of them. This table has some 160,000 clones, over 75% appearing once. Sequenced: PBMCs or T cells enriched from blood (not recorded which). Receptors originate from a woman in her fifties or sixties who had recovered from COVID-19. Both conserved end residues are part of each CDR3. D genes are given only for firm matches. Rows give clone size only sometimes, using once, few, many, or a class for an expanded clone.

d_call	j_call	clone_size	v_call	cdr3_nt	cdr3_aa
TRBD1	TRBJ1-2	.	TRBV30	TGTGCCTGGAGTGTCTCTGCGACAGGGGATGGCTACACCTTC	CAWSVSATGDGYTF
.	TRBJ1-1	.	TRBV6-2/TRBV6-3	TGTGCCAGCAGTTTTCGACAGGAGGCTTTCTTC	CASSFRQEAFF
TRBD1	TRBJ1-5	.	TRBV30	TGTGCCTGGAGTGAGGGACAGGGCAATCAGCCCCAGCATTTT	CAWSEGQGNQPQHF
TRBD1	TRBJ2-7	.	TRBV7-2	TGTGCCAGCAGCCCACCAGGGGGCTCCTACGAGCAGTACTTC	CASSPPGGSYEQYF
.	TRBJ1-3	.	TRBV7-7	TGTGCCAGCAGTCTGGGGAGGGCCCCTGGAAACACCATATATTTT	CASSLGRAPGNTIYF
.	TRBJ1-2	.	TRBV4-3	TGCGCCAGCAGCCCCCAGAGGGGGACCGGCTACACCTTC	CASSPQRGTGYTF
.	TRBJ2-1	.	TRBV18	TGTGCCAGCTCACCCCTAGCGAGTGGGGCATACAATGAGCAGTTCTTC	CASSPLASGAYNEQFF
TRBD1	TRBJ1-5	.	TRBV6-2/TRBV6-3	TGTGCCAGCAGTTGGGACCAGGGACAGAATAATCAGCCCCAGCATTTT	CASSWDQGQNNQPQHF
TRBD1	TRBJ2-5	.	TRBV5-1	TGCGCCAGCAGCTCCGGGACAGTACAAGAGACCCAGTACTTC	CASSSGTVQETQYF
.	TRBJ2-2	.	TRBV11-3	TGTGCCAGCAGCTTCTGGGGCGAAGGGGAGCTGTTTTTT	CASSFWGEGELFF
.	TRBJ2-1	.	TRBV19	TGTGCCAGTAAGACATTACAAGGGGTCCATGAGCAGTTCTTC	CASKTLQGVHEQFF
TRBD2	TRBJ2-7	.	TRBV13	TGTGCCAGCAGCGGTAGGGCGGGGGGAGACGAGCAGTACTTC	CASSGRAGGDEQYF
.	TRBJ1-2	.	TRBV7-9	TGTGCCAGCAGCTCCGGATGGCAGGGCGTGAACTATGGCTACACCTTC	CASSSGWQGVNYGYTF
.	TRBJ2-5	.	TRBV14	TGTGCCAGCAGCCAAGATCCGTCTAGATGGGCCCAGTACTTC	CASSQDPSRWAQYF
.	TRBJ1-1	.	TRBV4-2	TGTGCCAGCAGCCAAGCCGGCGCCGGGGCTTTCTTT	CASSQAGAGAFF
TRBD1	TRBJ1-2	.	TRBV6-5	TGTGCCAGCAGGGACAGGGGGCGCGGAGGCTACACCTTC	CASRDRGRGGYTF
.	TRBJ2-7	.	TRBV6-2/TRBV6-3	TGTGCCAGCAGTTACTCGAATTCCGGGTCCCCTTACGAGCAGTACTTC	CASSYSNSGSPYEQYF
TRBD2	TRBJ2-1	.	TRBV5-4	TGTGCCAGCAGCTTGGAAGCGGGGGGTAATGAGCAGTTCTTC	CASSLEAGGNEQFF
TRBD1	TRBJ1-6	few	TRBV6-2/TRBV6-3	TGTGCCAGCAGTTACTCGCAAGACAGGGGGGCCAATTCACCCCTCCACTTT	CASSYSQDRGANSPLHF
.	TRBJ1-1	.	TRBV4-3	TGCGCCAGCAGCCAAGGGGACCTCGGGGGCACTGAAGCTTTCTTT	CASSQGDLGGTEAFF
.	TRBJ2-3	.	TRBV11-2	TGTGCCAGCAGCCCCCGACTAGGGTGGGGCACAGATACGCAGTATTTT	CASSPRLGWGTDTQYF
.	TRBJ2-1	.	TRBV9	TGTGCCAGCGGGGGCGGTGAGCAGTTCTTC	CASGGGEQFF
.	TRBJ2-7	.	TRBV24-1	TGTGCCACCAGTGACCCTAGACAGTCCTCCTACGAGCAGTACTTC	CATSDPRQSSYEQYF
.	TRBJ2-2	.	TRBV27	TGTGCCAGCAGTTCACCCTCGATAGTACCCGGGGAGCTGTTTTTT	CASSSPSIVPGELFF
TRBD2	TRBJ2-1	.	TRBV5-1	TGCGCCAGCACCCCAGCGGGGACTACCCTCTGGGAGCAGTTCTTC	CASTPAGTTLWEQFF
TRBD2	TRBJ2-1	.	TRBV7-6	TGTGCCAGCAGCCCTCGAATAGCGGGGCACGTCGGACCAGATAATGAGCAGTTCTTC	CASSPRIAGHVGPDNEQFF
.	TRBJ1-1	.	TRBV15	TGTGCCACCAGCAGGTTGAAGGGAGTTATGAACACTGAAGCTTTCTTT	CATSRLKGVMNTEAFF
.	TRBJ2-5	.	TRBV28	TGTGCCAGCAGTCAAACTAATCAGGGGAACGTTGAGACCCAGTACTTC	CASSQTNQGNVETQYF
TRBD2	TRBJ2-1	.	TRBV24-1	TGTGCCACCAGTGATTTGAGTGCTAGCGGGTCCTACAATGAGCAGTTCTTC	CATSDLSASGSYNEQFF
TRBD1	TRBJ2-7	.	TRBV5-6	TGTGCCAGCAGCGCCGACAGGGATTCCTACGAGCAGTACTTC	CASSADRDSYEQYF
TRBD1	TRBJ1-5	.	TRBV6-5	TGTGCCAGCAGCCCGCCGACAGGGGGCGATCAGCCCCAGCATTTT	CASSPPTGGDQPQHF
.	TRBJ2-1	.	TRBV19	TGTGCCAGTAGCCTACTAGGTAATGAGCAGTTCTTC	CASSLLGNEQFF
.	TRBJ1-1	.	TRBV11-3	TGTGCCAGCAGCCCCCCCCGACAGAACACTGAAGCTTTCTTT	CASSPPRQNTEAFF
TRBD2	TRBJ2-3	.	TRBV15	TGTGCCACCAGCAGATTAGCGGGGGGGCCCCTCGCTAGCACAGATACGCAGTATTTT	CATSRLAGGPLASTDTQYF
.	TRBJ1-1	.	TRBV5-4	TGTGCCAGCAGCTTAGGGACAAAGAACACTGAAGCTTTCTTT	CASSLGTKNTEAFF